Listed here are 18 T cell receptor beta chains from one sample, sequenced in a study of T-cell reconstitution after alpha-beta-depleted transplantation in children. TCRbeta library construction was performed incorporating unique molecular identifiers. TCRdb processed the PCR reads anew with MiXCR; each CDR3 protein has one entry. The repertoire has just over 950,000 distinct CDR3 sequences, under 30% of them found once; the top ten carry roughly 31%. This specimen consisted of PBMCs, mostly from graft donor cells, obtained 360 days after TCRalphabeta/CD19-depleted stem cell transplant. These receptors were collected from a boy less than two years old who had a stem cell transplant for SCID, so the T cells may come from the graft donor.

This clonotype was detected only a few times. In DNA form, the CDR3 reads TGTGCTAGTGGAGCCGGCTACGAGCAGTACTTC. It translates to CASGAGYEQYF. The chain joins TRBV12-5 to TRBJ2-7, with unresolved D. Trimming cost V 6 bases and J 3 bases, with 6 bases left between them. CDR3 length: 11 residues. Per germline, CDR1 LGHNT and CDR2 FRNRAP. The full variable domain, with the rest looked up from reference TRBV12-5 and TRBJ2-7, is DARVTQTPRHKVTEMGQEVTMRCQPILGHNTVFWYRQTMMQGLELLAYFRNRAPLDDSGMPKDRFSAEMPDATLATLKIQPSEPRDSAVYFCASGAGYEQYFGPGTRLTVT.

This clonotype appeared a few times. V usage is TRBV12-3 or TRBV12-4 and J usage is TRBJ1-6; D is undetermined. The V end was cut by 3 bases, the J end by 7 bases, with 10 bases between. This CDR3 comprises 14 residues. This chain's CDR3 is CASSFLAANSPLHF. The CDR3, as DNA: TGTGCCAGCAGTTTTTTGGCCGCAAATTCACCCCTCCACTTT.

CDR3 residues: CASSSGVRGSSRNEQFF. The CDR3 DNA sequence: TGTGCCAGCAGTTCGGGAGTGCGGGGGAGCTCCCGAAATGAGCAGTTCTTC. The gene calls are TRBV12-3 or TRBV12-4 and TRBJ2-1; TRBD2 matches 7 bases. J was trimmed by 7 bases and V by 4 bases; bases with no gene match: 16. The CDR3 is made up of 17 amino acids.

The rearrangement joins TRBV2 to TRBJ1-5, with 12 bases fitting TRBD1. CDR3 length: 14 residues. Germline values: CDR1 SNHLY, CDR2 FYNNEI. V lost 4 bases to trimming and J lost 7 bases; unmatched junction nucleotides: 2. In DNA form, the CDR3 reads TGTGCCAGCAGTGGGGACAGGGGGCAACAGCCCCAGCATTTT. Translating it yields CASSGDRGQQPQHF. The full variable domain, with the rest looked up from reference TRBV2 and TRBJ1-5, is EPEVTQTPSHQVTQMGQEVILRCVPISNHLYFYWYRQILGQKVEFLVSFYNNEISEKSEIFDDQFSVERPDGSNFTLKIRSTKLEDSAMYFCASSGDRGQQPQHFGDGTRLSIL.

This clonotype turned up a few times. V and J are TRBV10-3 and TRBJ1-5; TRBD1 matches at 8 bases. CDR1 is ENHRY and CDR2 is SYGVKD in the germline V gene. The CDR3 totals 14 residues. The V and J ends lost 5 bases and 3 bases, in that order; junction bases with no gene match: 3. This chain's CDR3 is CAISSGQDNQPQHF. The CDR3 DNA is TGTGCCATCAGTTCGGGACAGGACAATCAGCCCCAGCATTTT.

This clonotype was picked up a small number of times. The V and J genes are TRBV20-1 and TRBJ2-1; 10 positions agree with TRBD2. Germline CDR1 DFQATT, CDR2 SNEGSKA (reference sequence). The V gene end was trimmed by 2 bases and the J gene end by 0 bases; junction bases not matched to a gene: 10. This CDR3 is 18 amino acids long. This CDR3 reads CSARLGGSGGISYNEQFF. The CDR3 DNA follows: TGCAGTGCTAGATTAGGGGGTAGCGGGGGGATCTCCTACAATGAGCAGTTCTTC.

This clonotype was counted between two and nine times. The chain couples TRBV13 to TRBJ1-6; D gene ambiguous. V was trimmed by 5 bases and J by 12 bases, leaving 32 bases between them. Germline assignment: CDR1 PRHDT and CDR2 FYEKMQ (reference sequence). The CDR3 loop spans 19 amino acids. The CDR3 region is CASSPARSASAPLNRPLHF. Written as DNA, the CDR3 is TGTGCCAGCAGCCCAGCGCGATCCGCGTCCGCCCCCCTAAATCGACCCCTCCACTTT.

This clonotype was detected a few times. The chain is built from TRBV4-1 and TRBJ2-2, with 10 bases identical to TRBD1. The CDR3 has 16 residues. Germline CDR1 is MGHRA and CDR2 is YSYEKL. After removal of 1 base from V and 4 bases from J, the junction contained 3 bases not matched to a gene. This CDR3 reads CASSQGDRGFTGELFF. Written as DNA, the CDR3 is TGCGCCAGCAGCCAAGGGGACAGGGGCTTCACCGGGGAGCTGTTTTTT.

The sample holds a few counts of this clonotype. This chain uses TRBV20-1 with TRBJ2-7; D is unclear. Germline assignment: CDR1 DFQATT and CDR2 SNEGSKA (reference sequence). The length of the CDR3 is 11 residues. Trimming stripped 6 bases from V and 2 bases from J, with 8 bases between. The CDR3 region is CSAPTPYEQYF. Written as DNA, the CDR3 is TGCAGTGCACCGACCCCCTACGAGCAGTACTTC.

Only a few counts were recorded for this clonotype. V and J are TRBV20-1 and TRBJ1-3; 7 nucleotides line up with TRBD1. Losses at the gene ends were 6 bases for V and 0 bases for J; bases not matched to a gene: 8. In germline, CDR1 is DFQATT, CDR2 SNEGSKA (reference sequence). The CDR3 contains 15 residues. The chain's CDR3 is CSAIPGQLSGNTIYF. The CDR3 region has the DNA TGCAGTGCAATTCCGGGACAGCTCTCTGGAAACACCATATATTTT.

This clonotype has a handful of counts. The chain links TRBV5-1 to TRBJ2-4, with TRBD2 identical over 10 bases. In germline, CDR1 is SGHRS, CDR2 YFSETQ. The CDR3 loop spans 15 amino acids. V lost 4 bases and J lost 3; bases outside the gene matches: 4. The CDR3 DNA is TGCGCCAGCAGCCTAGCGGGGGCCTTCAAAAACATTCAGTACTTC. Translated: CASSLAGAFKNIQYF.

Only a few counts were recorded for this clonotype. The chain carries TRBV20-1 and TRBJ2-3, with 11 bases aligning to TRBD2. J was trimmed by 3 bases and V by 5 bases; bases with no gene match: 7. Germline-derived CDR1 and CDR2 are DFQATT and SNEGSKA (reference sequence). The CDR3 spans 15 residues. As DNA, the CDR3 is TGCAGTGCTCCTACTAGCGGGGGCTTGACAGATACGCAGTATTTT. Translating it yields CSAPTSGGLTDTQYF.

This chain connects TRBV11-2 to TRBJ2-2, with unresolved D. This CDR3 has 15 amino acids. The germline CDR1 and CDR2 sequences are SGHAT and FQNNGV. Trimming removed 5 bases from V and 7 bases from J, with 17 bases in between. CDR3 protein: CASSASVQIGGELFF. In DNA, the CDR3 is TGTGCCAGCAGCGCCTCGGTCCAGATTGGCGGGGAGCTGTTTTTT.

The chain joins TRBV20-1 to TRBJ2-2; TRBD1 matches 10 bases. Germline loops: CDR1 DFQATT, CDR2 SNEGSKA (reference sequence). The CDR3 is made up of 14 amino acids. V was pared by 6 bases and J by 7 bases, with 8 bases of the junction left unmatched. CDR3 in DNA: TGCAGTGCCTCACGGGACAGGGGTGACGGGGAGCTGTTTTTT. This gives the protein CSASRDRGDGELFF.

The chain recombines TRBV30 with TRBJ2-1; TRBD1 matches 8 bases. The J segment lost 7 bases and the V segment lost 3 bases, leaving 8 bases of the junction unmatched. The germline gives CDR1 GTSNPN, CDR2 SVGIG (reference sequence). CDR3 length: 14 amino acids. The CDR3 reads CAWSSGGLRNEQFF. CDR3 nucleotides: TGTGCCTGGAGCTCAGGGGGCCTGCGAAATGAGCAGTTCTTC.

The rearrangement uses TRBV4-1 and TRBJ2-1; TRBD2 agrees at 10 bases. The CDR3 contains 18 residues. From germline, CDR1 is MGHRA and CDR2 YSYEKL. Germline trimming cut 0 bases from V and 4 bases from J; bases unmatched to any gene: 9. This CDR3 is CASSQETLSGGVYNEQFF. CDR3 sequence (DNA): TGCGCCAGCAGCCAAGAGACTTTAAGCGGGGGGGTATACAATGAGCAGTTCTTC.

This chain joins TRBV20-1 and TRBJ2-5; the D gene is possibly TRBD1 (6 bases). V shed 6 bases and J shed 3 bases, with 17 bases lying between them. CDR1 and CDR2 from the germline V gene are DFQATT and SNEGSKA (reference sequence). This CDR3 region has 14 residues. The CDR3 DNA sequence: TGCAGTGCCGCGACAGGCCGAGGCGAAGAGACCCAGTACTTC. It is translated as CSAATGRGEETQYF.

A remark on this clonotype: It is likely a read error, because the conserved phenylalanine at the end of the CDR3 is missing. The chain joins TRBV19 to TRBJ1-2, with D possibly TRBD1 on 6 matching bases. Germline CDR1 LNHDA, CDR2 SQIVND (reference sequence). This CDR3 comprises 13 residues. V lost 3 bases and J 8 bases, leaving 13 bases between the germline ends. The CDR3 coding sequence is TGTGCCAGTAGTATTACCCCCGACAGGGGCTACACCTGC. Translation gives CASSITPDRGYTC.